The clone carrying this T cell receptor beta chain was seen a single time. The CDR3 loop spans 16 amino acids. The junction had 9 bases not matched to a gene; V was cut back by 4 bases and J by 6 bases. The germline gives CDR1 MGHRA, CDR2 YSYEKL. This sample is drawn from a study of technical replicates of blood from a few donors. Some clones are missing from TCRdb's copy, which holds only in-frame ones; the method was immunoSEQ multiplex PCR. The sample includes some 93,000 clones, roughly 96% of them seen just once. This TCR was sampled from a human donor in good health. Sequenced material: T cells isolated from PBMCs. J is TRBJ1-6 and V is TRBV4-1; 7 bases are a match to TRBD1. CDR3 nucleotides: TGCGCCAGCAGCCGCAGCTTTGACAGGGCTAATTCACCCCTCCACTTT. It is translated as CASSRSFDRANSPLHF.